This T cell receptor (beta chain) was retrieved from a study of OX40 agonist ivuxolimab in advanced cancers. Germline loops: CDR1 MDHEN, CDR2 SYDVKM. Trimming took 6 bases from V and 6 from J; bases not matched to a gene: 8. This CDR3 is built from 14 residues. Profiling relied on immunoSEQ multiplex PCR, and the TCRdb table lists in-frame clones only, not all of them. This sample has under 25,000 clones, with about 89% found just once. The sequence came from an adult with an advanced solid tumor such as melanoma, head and neck, liver or kidney cancer. The specimen was CD4+ or CD8+ T cells sorted from blood, collected in a trial of the OX40 agonist ivuxolimab. This chain uses TRBV28 with TRBJ2-1; 7 positions agree with TRBD1. CDR3 protein: CASSRTGAVNEQFF. CDR3 coding DNA: TGTGCCAGCAGCCGTACAGGGGCCGTCAATGAGCAGTTCTTC.